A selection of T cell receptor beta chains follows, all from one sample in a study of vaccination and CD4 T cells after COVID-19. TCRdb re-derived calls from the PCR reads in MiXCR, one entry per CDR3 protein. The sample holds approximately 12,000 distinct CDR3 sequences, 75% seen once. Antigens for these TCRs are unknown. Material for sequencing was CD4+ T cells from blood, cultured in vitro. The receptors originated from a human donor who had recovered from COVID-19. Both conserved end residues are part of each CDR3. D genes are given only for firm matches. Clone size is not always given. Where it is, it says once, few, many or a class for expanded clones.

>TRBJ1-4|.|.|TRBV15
TGTGCCACCCGTAAACAGGGTAATGAAAAACTGTTTTTT
CATRKQGNEKLFF
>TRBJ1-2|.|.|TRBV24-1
TGTGCCACCAGTGATTTTGGCAGGAACTATGGCTACACCTTC
CATSDFGRNYGYTF
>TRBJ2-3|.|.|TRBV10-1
TGCGCCAGCAGTGAGTCGAAGGGGGTTTCCGGCACAGATACGCAGTATTTT
CASSESKGVSGTDTQYF
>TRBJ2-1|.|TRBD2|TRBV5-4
TGTGCCAGCAGCGGGGGGACTAGCGGTTACAATGAGCAGTTCTTC
CASSGGTSGYNEQFF
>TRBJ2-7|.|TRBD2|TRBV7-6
TGTGCCAGCAGCTTAGGCGGGACTAGCGGGAGGGCGCGGGGGTACGAGCAGTACTTC
CASSLGGTSGRARGYEQYF
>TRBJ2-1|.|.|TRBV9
TGTGCCAGCAGCGTAGACTACCACAATGAGCAGTTCTTC
CASSVDYHNEQFF
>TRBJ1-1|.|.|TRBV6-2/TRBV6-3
TGTGCCAGCAGCCCCTGGGGGAGGGTCAACACTGAAGCTTTCTTT
CASSPWGRVNTEAFF
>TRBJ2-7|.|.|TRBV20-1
TGCAGTGCTAGAGATAGGACGACTAGATTGTACGAGCAGTACTTC
CSARDRTTRLYEQYF
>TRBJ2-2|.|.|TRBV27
TGTGCCAGCAGTACCCTCTCGACAGTACGAAACACCGGGGAGCTGTTTTTT
CASSTLSTVRNTGELFF
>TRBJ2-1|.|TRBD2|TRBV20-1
TGCAGTGCTAGGGTCTGGGGGTTGCGGGAGGGTCTCTTGAATGAGCAGTTCTTC
CSARVWGLREGLLNEQFF
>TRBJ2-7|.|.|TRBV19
TGTGCCAGTAGTATTTCTGGGGTCTCCTACGAGCAGTACTTC
CASSISGVSYEQYF
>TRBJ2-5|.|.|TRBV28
TGTGCCAGCAGTTTGGGGGCTAGCGGACTTCCCCCGGCGGAGACCCAGTACTTC
CASSLGASGLPPAETQYF
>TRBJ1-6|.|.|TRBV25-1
TGTGCCAGCAGGCAGAATCAGGGATATAATTCACCCCTCCACTTT
CASRQNQGYNSPLHF
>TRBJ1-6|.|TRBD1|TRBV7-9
TGTGCCAGCAGCGAAGGACGCGGACAGGATAATTCACCCCTCCACTTT
CASSEGRGQDNSPLHF
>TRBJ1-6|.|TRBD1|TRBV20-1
TGCAGTGCGAGATCGGACAGGGGTAGGACTGGGTCCTTTAATTCACCCCTCCACTTT
CSARSDRGRTGSFNSPLHF
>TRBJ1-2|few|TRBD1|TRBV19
TGTGCCAGTAGTTCGGACAGGGTTGCTGGCTACACCTTC
CASSSDRVAGYTF
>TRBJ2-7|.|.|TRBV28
TGTGCCAGCAGCCCCCTGGGTACTGGGCCCTACGAGCAGTACTTC
CASSPLGTGPYEQYF
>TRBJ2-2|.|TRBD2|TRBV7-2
TGTGCCAGCAGCTCCATAGCGGGAGGGCCTACCGGGGAGCTGTTTTTT
CASSSIAGGPTGELFF
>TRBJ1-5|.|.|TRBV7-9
TGTGCCAGCAGCTTGGGGGCCAATCAGCCCCAGCATTTT
CASSLGANQPQHF
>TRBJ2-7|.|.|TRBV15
TGTGCCACCAGCAAGGGCTCTTCGGGACTCATATACGAGCAGTACTTC
CATSKGSSGLIYEQYF
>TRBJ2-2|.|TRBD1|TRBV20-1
TGCAGTGCTAGAGATCGGGGAACAGGGGGGACCGGGGAGCTGTTTTTT
CSARDRGTGGTGELFF
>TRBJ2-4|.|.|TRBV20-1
TGCAGTGCTACCCGACCCCTAGCCAAAAACATTCAGTACTTC
CSATRPLAKNIQYF
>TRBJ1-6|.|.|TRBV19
TGTGCCAGTCGACGAGCTCTCCCTTCACCCCTCCACTTT
CASRRALPSPLHF
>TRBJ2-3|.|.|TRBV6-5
TGTGCCAGCAGTTACTCGACGGGCACAGATACGCAGTATTTT
CASSYSTGTDTQYF
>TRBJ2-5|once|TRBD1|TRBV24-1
TGTGCCACCAGTGACTTGGGACAGGGGGTGGAGACCCAGTACTTC
CATSDLGQGVETQYF
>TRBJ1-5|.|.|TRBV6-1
TGTGCCAGCAGGAGGACAAGCAATCAGCCCCAGCATTTT
CASRRTSNQPQHF
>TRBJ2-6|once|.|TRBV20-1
TGCAGTGCTAGGTCTCAGACCACTGGGGCCAACGTCCTGACTTTC
CSARSQTTGANVLTF
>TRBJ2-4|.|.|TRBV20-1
TGCAGTGCTAGAGGGGTGTATGGACCTGTGGAGGACATTCAGTACTTC
CSARGVYGPVEDIQYF
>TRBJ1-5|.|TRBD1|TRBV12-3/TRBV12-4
TGTGCCAGCAGGAGGGGACAGGGTTCTGGACAGCCCCAGCATTTT
CASRRGQGSGQPQHF
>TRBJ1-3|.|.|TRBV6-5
TGTGCCAGCAGTTACTCGAAGGGGTATCGGGCGGATGGAAACACCATATATTTT
CASSYSKGYRADGNTIYF
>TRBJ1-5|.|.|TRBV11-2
TGTGCCAGCAGCTTATCGGGAGGACAGCCCCAGCATTTT
CASSLSGGQPQHF
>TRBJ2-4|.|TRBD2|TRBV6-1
TGTGCCAGCAGCCCACAGGTGGGGGGGAACATTCAGTACTTC
CASSPQVGGNIQYF
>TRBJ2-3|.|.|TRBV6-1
TGTGCCAGCAGAAGCACAGATACGCAGTATTTT
CASRSTDTQYF